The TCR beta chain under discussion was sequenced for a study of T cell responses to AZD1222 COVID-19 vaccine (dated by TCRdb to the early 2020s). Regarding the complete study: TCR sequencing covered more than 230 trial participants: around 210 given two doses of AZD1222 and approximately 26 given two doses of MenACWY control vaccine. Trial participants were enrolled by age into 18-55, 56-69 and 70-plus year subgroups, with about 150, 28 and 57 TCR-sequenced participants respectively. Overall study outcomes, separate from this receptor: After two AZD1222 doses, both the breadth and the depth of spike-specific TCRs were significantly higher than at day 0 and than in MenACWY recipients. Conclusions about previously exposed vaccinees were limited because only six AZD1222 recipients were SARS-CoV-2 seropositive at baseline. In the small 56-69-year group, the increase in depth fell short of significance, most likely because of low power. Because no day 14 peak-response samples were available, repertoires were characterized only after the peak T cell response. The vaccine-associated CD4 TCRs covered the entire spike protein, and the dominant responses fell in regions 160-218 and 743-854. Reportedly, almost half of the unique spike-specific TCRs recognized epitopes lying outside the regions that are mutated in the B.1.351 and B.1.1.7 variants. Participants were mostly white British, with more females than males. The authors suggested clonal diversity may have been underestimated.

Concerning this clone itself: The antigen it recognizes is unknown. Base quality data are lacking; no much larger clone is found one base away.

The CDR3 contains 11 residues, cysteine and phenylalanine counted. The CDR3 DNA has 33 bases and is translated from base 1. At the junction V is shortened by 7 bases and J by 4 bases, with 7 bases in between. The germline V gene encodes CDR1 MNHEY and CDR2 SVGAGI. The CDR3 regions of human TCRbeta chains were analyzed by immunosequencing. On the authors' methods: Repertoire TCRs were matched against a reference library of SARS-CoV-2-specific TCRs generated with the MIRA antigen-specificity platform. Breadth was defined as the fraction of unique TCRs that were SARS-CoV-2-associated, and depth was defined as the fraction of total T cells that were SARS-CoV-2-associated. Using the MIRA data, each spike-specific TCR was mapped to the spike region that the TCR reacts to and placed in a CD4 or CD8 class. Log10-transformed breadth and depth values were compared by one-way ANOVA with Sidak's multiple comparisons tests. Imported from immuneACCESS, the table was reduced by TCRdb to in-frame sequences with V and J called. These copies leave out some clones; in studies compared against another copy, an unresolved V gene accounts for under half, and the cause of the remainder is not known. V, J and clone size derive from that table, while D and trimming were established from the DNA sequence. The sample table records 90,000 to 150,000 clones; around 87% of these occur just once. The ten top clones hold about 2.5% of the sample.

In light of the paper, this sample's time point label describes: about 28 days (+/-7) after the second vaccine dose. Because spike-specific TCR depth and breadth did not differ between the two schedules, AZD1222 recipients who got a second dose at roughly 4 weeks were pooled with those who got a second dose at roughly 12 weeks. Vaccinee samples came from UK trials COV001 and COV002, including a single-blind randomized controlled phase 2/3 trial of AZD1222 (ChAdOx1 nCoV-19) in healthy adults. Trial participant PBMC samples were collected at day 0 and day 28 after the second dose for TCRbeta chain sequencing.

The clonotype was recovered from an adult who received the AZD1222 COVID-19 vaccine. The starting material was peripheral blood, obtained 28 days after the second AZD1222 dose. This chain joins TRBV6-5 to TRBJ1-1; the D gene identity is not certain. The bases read TGTGCCAGCACGTCCCCCACTGAAGCTTTCTTT. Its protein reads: CASTSPTEAFF.